A single TCR beta chain is shown here with its context. Antigen specificity is unknown. The data were obtained in a study of tumor-infiltrating lymphocytes in localized non-small cell lung cancer. Profiling relied on immunoSEQ multiplex PCR, and the TCRdb table lists in-frame clones only, not all of them. The table has about 2,700 clones, more than 55% seen once. Broader study findings: Technical variation could not be separated from intratumor heterogeneity here. TCR sequencing covered a subset of patients with enough tissue.

The J segment lost 6 bases and the V segment lost 3 bases, leaving 11 bases of the junction unmatched. This CDR3 region has 17 residues. The V gene's germline CDR1 is SGHRS and CDR2 YFSETQ. The sequenced material came from uninvolved lung tissue not adjacent to the tumor. This TCR was recovered from a human donor with non-small cell lung cancer. The gene calls are TRBV5-1 and TRBJ2-2, with 10 nucleotides matching TRBD2. CDR3: CASSSERLAGESGELFF. The CDR3 DNA sequence: TGCGCCAGCAGCTCGGAAAGGCTAGCGGGAGAGTCCGGGGAGCTGTTTTTT.